Below are 31 T cell receptor beta chains sequenced from a single sample in a study of T-cell reconstitution after alpha-beta-depleted transplantation in children (dated by TCRdb to about 2016). Library generation was performed with PCR. These reads were obtained on an Illumina HiSeq 2500. To normalize quantification of the TCRbeta repertoire, the TCR libraries were built with molecular barcoding that relied on unique molecular identifiers. The public sequencing data were trimmed at Q25 with fastp and processed into clonotypes with MiXCR by TCRdb, which kept only in-frame beta chains. Duplicate CDR3 protein sequences are folded into a single record with the most common DNA and genes. Within this sample are roughly 610,000 distinct CDR3 sequences, with under 12% of them counted one time only. The ten largest account for 4% to 5% of the sample. Material: PBMCs from the stem cell graft donor, obtained from the stem cell graft. The receptors stem from a human donor who donated a stem cell graft to a child with acute myeloid leukemia.

This clonotype was counted many times. The J gene is TRBJ2-3, the V gene TRBV2; D possibly corresponds to TRBD2 (5 bases). The V gene lost 5 bases and the J gene lost 3 bases, with 9 bases spanning the gap. The germline V gene encodes CDR1 SNHLY and CDR2 FYNNEI. The CDR3 totals 13 residues. CDR3 amino acids: CASSQRGTDTQYF. The CDR3 DNA sequence: TGTGCCAGCAGTCAAAGAGGGACAGATACGCAGTATTTT.

This clonotype was seen only a few times. The chain employs TRBV10-3 and TRBJ2-1; 12 bases map to TRBD2. Looked up from germline, CDR1 is ENHRY and CDR2 is SYGVKD. V lost 6 bases to trimming and J lost 5 bases; unmatched junction nucleotides: 5. The CDR3 has 15 amino acids. The CDR3 nucleotides are TGTGCCATCAGGCGACTAGCGGGAGAGGACAATGAGCAGTTCTTC. Translated, it gives CAIRRLAGEDNEQFF.

The CDR3 region is CATSALPGISTSNTGELFF. As DNA, the CDR3 is TGTGCCACCAGTGCCCTCCCAGGAATTTCTACCTCGAACACCGGGGAGCTGTTTTTT. The V call is TRBV24-1, the J call TRBJ2-2; D gene uncertain. The CDR3 is made up of 19 amino acids. Trimming cost V 5 bases and J 0 bases, with 21 bases left between them. The germline gives CDR1 KGHDR, CDR2 SFDVKD.

This clonotype was recorded a few times. The chain employs TRBV3-1 and TRBJ1-5; a weak D match, TRBD1 (5 bases). V lost 0 bases and J lost 6, with 9 bases in between. Germline lookup yields CDR1 LGHDT and CDR2 YNNKEL (reference sequence). This CDR3 is built from 14 residues. This CDR3 is CASSQDTGGQPQHF. CDR3 nucleotides: TGTGCCAGCAGCCAAGACACGGGGGGTCAGCCCCAGCATTTT.

V is TRBV12-3 or TRBV12-4 and J is TRBJ2-5, with 7 bases that match TRBD1. This CDR3 spans 14 amino acids. The V segment lost 6 bases and the J segment 10 bases; nucleotides outside the gene matches: 14. CDR3 bases: TGTGCCAGCAGAGTTGAGGGGGCAAAAGGGGTCCAGTACTTC. Translating it yields CASRVEGAKGVQYF.

The V gene is TRBV5-5, the J gene TRBJ2-5; D is perhaps TRBD2 (7 bases). The V gene's germline CDR1 is SGHKS and CDR2 YYEKEE (reference sequence). The CDR3 contains 14 residues. The V gene lost 10 bases and the J gene lost 3 bases, with 19 bases spanning the gap. The CDR3 reads CASGGLVTKETQYF. CDR3 nucleotide sequence: TGTGCCTCCGGGGGGCTAGTAACGAAAGAGACCCAGTACTTC.

The CDR3 bases are TGTGCCACCCAGGGTAGTAGCGGGGGATACGAGCAGTACTTC. This translates into CATQGSSGGYEQYF. The chain links TRBV27 to TRBJ2-7; TRBD2 matches 9 bases. The V and J ends lost 10 bases and 4 bases, in that order; junction bases with no gene match: 11. The CDR3 extends over 14 amino acids. CDR1 is MNHEY, CDR2 SMNVEV, per germline (reference sequence).

The genes are TRBV6-5 and TRBJ2-3; D possibly corresponds to TRBD1 (7 bases). V was clipped by 4 bases and J by 5 bases, with 19 bases between them. Germline V gene sequence: CDR1 MNHEY, CDR2 SVGAGI. The CDR3 loop spans 16 amino acids. CDR3: CASSSPHRGGGDTQYF. The CDR3 nucleotides read TGTGCCAGCAGTTCGCCCCACAGGGGAGGAGGAGATACGCAGTATTTT.

This clonotype was counted only a few times. CDR3 nucleotide sequence: TGTGCCACCAGCGTGGGACTAGCGGGGCTCCGGGATACGCAGTATTTT. Its translation: CATSVGLAGLRDTQYF. The genes are TRBV15 and TRBJ2-3; 13 bases agree with TRBD2. Germline-derived CDR1 and CDR2 are LNHNV and YYDKDF (reference sequence). The CDR3 length is 16 residues. V was clipped by 5 bases and J by 6 bases; unmatched bases: 8.

The chain's CDR3 is CSARWPAVTTNEQFF. The CDR3 bases are TGCAGTGCTAGGTGGCCCGCGGTGACGACCAATGAGCAGTTCTTC. The chain uses TRBV20-1 and TRBJ2-1; no clear D gene. Germline assignment: CDR1 DFQATT and CDR2 SNEGSKA (reference sequence). V lost 3 bases to trimming and J lost 6 bases, with 18 bases between them. The CDR3 spans 15 residues.

The rearrangement links TRBV7-2 to TRBJ2-1, with TRBD2 matching over 11 bases. V was clipped by 6 bases and J by 6 bases; unmatched bases: 7. This CDR3 region has 15 residues. Germline-derived CDR1 and CDR2 are SGHTA and FQGNSA. The CDR3 DNA follows: TGTGCCAGCAGGAGACCGGGACTAGCGGTCAATGAGCAGTTCTTC. Protein: CASRRPGLAVNEQFF.

The rearrangement joins TRBV5-1 to TRBJ2-1; 7 bases fit TRBD2. CDR3 size: 14 residues. The J segment lost 10 bases and the V segment lost 2 bases, leaving 9 bases of the junction unmatched. CDR1 and CDR2 from the germline V gene are SGHRS and YFSETQ. CDR3 nucleotides: TGCGCCAGCAGCTTCGGGGCGGGAGAGGGGGAGCAGTTCTTC. This translates into CASSFGAGEGEQFF.

This clonotype was detected ten times or more. V usage is TRBV5-1 and J usage is TRBJ2-1, with TRBD1 matching over 9 bases. CDR1 is SGHRS, CDR2 YFSETQ, per germline. J lost 3 bases, V lost 0 bases, and 7 bases had no gene match. This CDR3 contains 17 residues. CDR3 in amino acids: CASSLGSRGQGYNEQFF. In DNA, the CDR3 is TGCGCCAGCAGCTTGGGTTCTCGGGGACAGGGCTACAATGAGCAGTTCTTC.

Only a few counts were recorded for this clonotype. The chain has TRBV4-3 and TRBJ2-7, with TRBD1 matching over 8 bases. The trim removed 0 bases at V and 1 base at J, leaving 5 bases unmatched. This CDR3 has 16 amino acids. CDR1 is LGHNA, CDR2 YSLEER, per germline. Written as DNA, the CDR3 is TGCGCCAGCAGCCAAGAGACACAGGGGGAGTCCTACGAGCAGTACTTC. Translation: CASSQETQGESYEQYF.

In its sample, this clonotype was seen many times. The rearrangement uses TRBV5-1 and TRBJ2-7, with 8 bases lining up with TRBD1. The CDR3 loop spans 13 amino acids. Germline CDR1 and CDR2: SGHRS and YFSETQ. J lost 5 bases, V lost 7 bases, and 8 bases had no gene match. CDR3 loop: CASAVQGVNEQYF. For the CDR3, the DNA is TGCGCCAGCGCGGTACAGGGGGTTAACGAGCAGTACTTC. The whole variable domain, filled in from reference TRBV5-1 and TRBJ2-7, reads KAGVTQTPRYLIKTRGQQVTLSCSPISGHRSVSWYQQTPGQGLQFLFEYFSETQRNKGNFPGRFSGRQFSNSRSEMNVSTLELGDSALYLCASAVQGVNEQYFGPGTRLTVT.

The J gene is TRBJ2-7, the V gene TRBV28, with 8 bases identical to TRBD1. This CDR3 region has 14 residues. The ends lost 6 bases at V and 5 bases at J; junction bases unmatched: 9. From germline, CDR1 is MDHEN and CDR2 SYDVKM. The CDR3 bases are TGTGCCAGCAGGATTCGAAGGACAGGGCACGAGCAGTACTTC. Protein: CASRIRRTGHEQYF.

This clonotype has only a few counts. The V and J genes are TRBV7-2 and TRBJ2-5; 7 bases line up with TRBD1. The germline V gene has CDR1 SGHTA and CDR2 FQGNSA. The CDR3 is 16 amino acids. Trimming took 5 bases from V and 1 from J; bases not matched to a gene: 10. The CDR3 DNA is TGTGCCAGCAGCACGACAGGGATGCCGGGCCAAGAGACCCAGTACTTC. Amino acid sequence: CASSTTGMPGQETQYF. The full variable domain, with the rest looked up from reference TRBV7-2 and TRBJ2-5, is GAGVSQSPSNKVTEKGKDVELRCDPISGHTALYWYRQSLGQGLEFLIYFQGNSAPDKSGLPSDRFSAERTGGSVSTLTIQRTQQEDSAVYLCASSTTGMPGQETQYFGPGTRLLVL.

This clonotype was picked up many times. CDR3: CASRPRTSGRTDTQYF. CDR3 in DNA: TGTGCCAGCCGCCCTAGGACTAGCGGGAGGACAGATACGCAGTATTTT. This chain links TRBV6-5 with TRBJ2-3; 14 bases align to TRBD2. J gave up 3 bases and V 8 bases, and 7 bases lay outside the gene matches. CDR1 is MNHEY, CDR2 SVGAGI, per germline. The CDR3 totals 16 residues.

This chain links TRBV20-1 with TRBJ2-7; 11 bases are shared with TRBD2. Germline CDR1 is DFQATT and CDR2 is SNEGSKA (reference sequence). The CDR3 has 14 residues. Trimming cost V 5 bases and J 2 bases; bases outside gene matches: 5. The DNA of the CDR3 is TGCAGTGCTGACCGACTAGCGGGACCCTACGAGCAGTACTTC. It encodes CSADRLAGPYEQYF.

There are a few counts of this clonotype. The V gene is TRBV5-1, the J gene TRBJ1-4; TRBD1 might be the D (6 bases). Between the trimmed V and J ends, which lost 0 bases and 8 bases, there was a span of 11 bases. The CDR3 covers 14 residues. Per germline, CDR1 SGHRS and CDR2 YFSETQ. The CDR3 loop reads CASSLGTEGEKLFF. In nucleotides, the CDR3 is TGCGCCAGCAGCTTGGGGACAGAAGGGGAAAAACTGTTTTTT.

The V call is TRBV12-3 or TRBV12-4, the J call TRBJ1-1, with D hard to call. The V end was cut by 8 bases, the J end by 0 bases, with 10 bases between. This CDR3 has 13 amino acids. The CDR3 DNA sequence: TGTGCCAGCGCTGCGGGAGTGAACACTGAAGCTTTCTTT. Translating it yields CASAAGVNTEAFF.

This clonotype was recorded at least ten times. The J gene is TRBJ2-7, the V gene TRBV27; D not certain. Between the trimmed V and J ends, which lost 6 bases and 0 bases, there was a span of 9 bases. Germline loops: CDR1 MNHEY, CDR2 SMNVEV (reference sequence). The CDR3 contains 13 residues. The chain's CDR3 is CASRPGLSYEQYF. The CDR3 DNA reads as TGTGCCAGCAGACCTGGCCTCTCCTACGAGCAGTACTTC.

Only a few counts were recorded for this clonotype. The genes are TRBV20-1 and TRBJ1-1; D remains ambiguous. The CDR3 is 14 amino acids. The V end lost 0 bases, the J end lost 0 bases, and 8 bases lay between the germline ends. Per the germline V gene, CDR1 is DFQATT and CDR2 is SNEGSKA (reference sequence). In DNA, the CDR3 is TGCAGTGCTAGAGATCTCCGTATGAACACTGAAGCTTTCTTT. It is translated as CSARDLRMNTEAFF.

J is TRBJ2-1 and V is TRBV9, with D tentatively TRBD2 (6 bases). This CDR3 has 14 residues. Deletions cut 0 bases from V and 10 bases from J, with 14 bases between. The V gene's germline CDR1 is SGDLS and CDR2 YYNGEE. The CDR3 reads CASSVAGEVGEQFF. The CDR3 DNA reads as TGTGCCAGCAGCGTAGCTGGGGAGGTCGGGGAGCAGTTCTTC.

This clonotype showed up many times. V gene TRBV28 combines with J gene TRBJ1-5; D uncertain. Trimming took 8 bases from V and 11 from J, leaving 13 bases between them. Germline CDR1 MDHEN, CDR2 SYDVKM. This CDR3 comprises 11 residues. The CDR3 sequence: CASGSSWAQHF. The CDR3 DNA is TGTGCCAGCGGTTCCTCCTGGGCCCAGCATTTT.

This clonotype was counted only a few times. The gene calls are TRBV7-3 and TRBJ2-1; TRBD2 aligns across 8 bases. V shed 0 bases and J 9 bases; nucleotides not matched to a gene: 4. This CDR3 is 14 amino acids long. CDR1 is SGHTA and CDR2 is FQGTGA in the germline V gene. In DNA form, the CDR3 reads TGTGCCAGCAGCTTAACAGCGGGAGAGGGTGAGCAGTTCTTC. It encodes CASSLTAGEGEQFF.

The V and J genes are TRBV6-1 and TRBJ2-7; 8 bases agree with TRBD1. The CDR3 runs to 13 residues. Trimming removed 4 bases from V and 8 bases from J; junction bases left unmatched: 7. Germline lookup yields CDR1 MNHNS and CDR2 SASEGT. The CDR3 is CASSGTGSHKQYF. CDR3 DNA sequence: TGTGCCAGCAGTGGGACAGGGTCCCACAAGCAGTACTTC.

The rearrangement joins TRBV7-3 to TRBJ2-1; a weak D match, TRBD2 (6 bases). Germline V gene data show CDR1 as SGHTA and CDR2 as FQGTGA. The CDR3 runs to 13 residues. The germline V and J ends were trimmed by 3 bases and 9 bases, with 12 bases remaining between them. The CDR3 loop reads CASSFSGDAEQFF. The CDR3 DNA follows: TGTGCCAGCAGCTTTAGCGGCGACGCTGAGCAGTTCTTC.

This clonotype was seen many times. The V gene is TRBV6-1, the J gene TRBJ2-7; 13 nucleotides match TRBD2. Germline V gene lookup returns CDR1 MNHNS and CDR2 SASEGT. The CDR3 covers 16 residues. Losses at the gene ends were 4 bases for V and 2 bases for J; bases not matched to a gene: 5. The CDR3 DNA reads TGTGCCAGCAGTGTCATAACTAGCGGGAGGGCCTACGAGCAGTACTTC. It encodes CASSVITSGRAYEQYF.

There are a few counts of this clonotype. The chain couples TRBV6-2 or TRBV6-3 to TRBJ2-5; 14 nucleotides agree with TRBD2. Germline V gives CDR1 MNHEY, CDR2 SVGEGT. This CDR3 contains 16 residues. The junction had 3 bases not matched to a gene; V was cut back by 2 bases and J by 4 bases. The CDR3 spells CASSYRTSGRRETQYF. The CDR3 DNA follows: TGTGCCAGCAGTTACCGGACTAGCGGGAGGAGAGAGACCCAGTACTTC.

The J gene is TRBJ2-7, the V gene TRBV5-1; D not resolved. V lost 4 bases, J lost 5 bases, and 16 bases lay in between. There are 14 residues in the CDR3. Germline V gene data show CDR1 as SGHRS and CDR2 as YFSETQ. The CDR3 sequence is CASSRTFNGHEQYF. The CDR3 DNA sequence: TGCGCCAGCAGCCGCACTTTCAATGGCCACGAGCAGTACTTC.